This entry concerns a single T cell receptor (beta chain). The sample is drawn from a study of control samples from healthy donors and cancer patients. Per germline, CDR1 MNHNY and CDR2 SVGAGI (reference sequence). CDR3 length: 14 residues. Trimming took 1 base from V and 4 from J; bases not matched to a gene: 2. TCRdb's table, derived via immunoSEQ multiplex PCR, lists solely in-frame clones and lacks some. The table has 30,000 to 35,000 clones, 70% to 90% seen once; the top ten hold about 1.6%. Sequencing was done on a sample of PBMCs. The TCR sequence derives from a woman between 35 and 50 years old with lung cancer. The V and J genes are TRBV6-6 and TRBJ2-3, with 7 bases lining up with TRBD2. CDR3 nucleotides: TGTGCCAGCAGTTACTTGGGGGGGGCAGATACGCAGTATTTT. Its translation: CASSYLGGADTQYF.